These 3 T cell receptor beta chains were sequenced from one sample in a study of early T cells in non-severe SARS-CoV-2 infection. TCRdb itself ran the 5' RACE reads through MiXCR, one entry per CDR3 protein. There are tens of thousands of distinct CDR3 sequences in the sample; 9% to 15% occur only once, and around 4.3% lies in the top ten. Input material: whole blood. All receptors come from an adult who was a healthcare worker with PCR-confirmed SARS-CoV-2 infection or an uninfected control (not recorded which).

In regard to this clonotype: Mismatch with germline at one junction end may stem from a read error. The chain has TRBV28 and TRBJ2-7; TRBD1 or TRBD2 may be the D gene (5 bases each). CDR1 MDHEN and CDR2 SYDVKM come from the germline V gene. The CDR3 spans 11 residues. The CDR3 loop is CASSHRDAGFF. CDR3 DNA: TGTGCCAGCAGCCACCGGGACGCCGGGTTCTTC.

This clonotype has only a few counts. This sequence joins TRBV29-1 and TRBJ2-5; 8 nucleotides agree with TRBD1. Germline loops: CDR1 SQVTM, CDR2 ANQGSEA. The CDR3 length is 13 residues. The V and J ends lost 6 bases and 5 bases, in that order; junction bases with no gene match: 8. CDR3 sequence reads: CSVTGVMVETQYF. CDR3 DNA: TGCAGCGTGACAGGGGTAATGGTGGAGACCCAGTACTTC.

As DNA, the CDR3 is TGTGCCAGCAGCCCGGGACAGGGGTGGACTGAAGCTTTCTTT. This gives the protein CASSPGQGWTEAFF. The chain joins TRBV27 to TRBJ1-1, with TRBD1 identical over 10 bases. The CDR3 runs to 14 residues. Germline loops: CDR1 MNHEY, CDR2 SMNVEV (reference sequence). V was clipped by 6 bases and J by 5 bases; unmatched bases: 6.